The TCR beta chain described here comes from a study of T cell changes during pregnancy in multiple sclerosis. Deletions cut 3 bases from V and 4 bases from J, with 3 bases between. Germline CDR1 reads MGHDK; CDR2 reads SYGVNS. This CDR3 has 11 residues. The data were produced by immunoSEQ multiplex PCR, yet TCRdb's version contains in-frame clones alone and is incomplete. The sample has about 120,000 clones, approximately 95% seen once. This sequence was found in a female donor with multiple sclerosis, enrolled in a pregnancy study. The chain joins TRBV25-1 to TRBJ1-1; D not certain. Sample: peripheral blood, taken before pregnancy. The CDR3 sequence is CASSDLTEAFF. In DNA, the CDR3 is TGTGCCAGCAGTGATCTCACTGAAGCTTTCTTT. The full variable domain, with the rest looked up from reference TRBV25-1 and TRBJ1-1, is EADIYQTPRYLVIGTGKKITLECSQTMGHDKMYWYQQDPGMELHLIHYSYGVNSTEKGDLSSESTVSRIRTEHFPLTLESARPSHTSQYLCASSDLTEAFFGQGTRLTVV.